The rows below give T cell receptor beta chains drawn from one sample of a study of T cells in Graves' hyperthyroidism and ophthalmopathy. TCRdb independently ran MiXCR on the multiplex PCR reads; one entry per CDR3 protein. The sample shows 700,000 or so distinct CDR3 sequences, around 17% of them seen only once. Sequenced input: blood. Every receptor here comes from a man younger than 30 with Graves' hyperthyroidism. Both conserved end residues are part of each CDR3. The D gene is left open where the match is weak. Expanded clones get a size class; other rows say once, few or many, or leave the size out.

j_call clone_size d_call v_call cdr3_aa cdr3_nt
TRBJ2-1 many TRBD1 TRBV27 CASSLYGGQGSEQFF TGTGCCAGCAGTTTATATGGGGGACAGGGTTCGGAGCAGTTCTTC
TRBJ2-2 few NA TRBV6-1 CATSRVVGTGELFF TGTGCCACCAGCCGTGTGGTGGGCACCGGGGAGCTGTTTTTT
TRBJ1-4 NA NA TRBV28 CASSLPGSYEKLFF TGTGCCAGCAGTTTACCAGGGAGTTATGAAAAACTGTTTTTT
TRBJ2-7 many NA TRBV11-2 CASSLVTISYEQYF TGTGCCAGCAGCTTAGTAACGATTTCCTACGAGCAGTACTTC
TRBJ2-5 NA TRBD1 TRBV5-5 CASSKRTGGEGETQYF TGTGCCAGCAGTAAACGGACAGGGGGGGAGGGAGAGACCCAGTACTTC
TRBJ2-4 NA NA TRBV7-9 CASSLFEGVTKNIQYF TGTGCCAGCAGCTTATTTGAGGGAGTGACCAAAAACATTCAGTACTTC
TRBJ1-2 few NA TRBV6-1 CASSEGHNRNYGYTF TGTGCCAGCAGTGAAGGGCACAACCGAAACTATGGCTACACCTTC
TRBJ2-3 NA TRBD2 TRBV20-1 CSASGLAGPTDTQYF TGCAGTGCTAGCGGACTAGCGGGACCTACAGATACGCAGTATTTT
TRBJ1-5 many NA TRBV28 CASRASTSQPQHF TGTGCCAGCAGAGCCTCTACCAGTCAGCCCCAGCATTTT
TRBJ2-3 NA NA TRBV5-1 CASSEYSRRTDTQYF TGCGCCAGCAGCGAGTATAGCAGACGCACAGATACGCAGTATTTT
TRBJ2-1 many TRBD2 TRBV28 CASSLYTSGRAEQFF TGTGCCAGCAGTTTATATACTAGCGGGAGGGCCGAGCAGTTCTTC
TRBJ2-7 many NA TRBV10-3 CAISDPLEGDEQYF TGTGCCATCAGTGACCCACTTGAGGGAGACGAGCAGTACTTC
TRBJ1-2 NA TRBD1 TRBV20-1 CSAMGTGDNYGYTF TGCAGTGCTATGGGGACAGGGGACAACTATGGCTACACCTTC
TRBJ2-3 NA TRBD2 TRBV29-1 CSGCPGAGTDTQYF TGCAGCGGGTGTCCGGGAGCGGGAACAGATACGCAGTATTTT
TRBJ2-7 many TRBD2 TRBV20-1 CSAREGGGPSGEQYF TGCAGTGCTAGAGAGGGGGGAGGGCCGTCGGGCGAGCAGTACTTC
TRBJ2-7 many NA TRBV5-1 CASRYGQSYEQYF TGCGCCAGCAGATATGGACAGTCTTACGAGCAGTACTTC
TRBJ2-1 NA TRBD1 TRBV19 CASSKEGAQEQFF TGTGCCAGTAGTAAAGAGGGGGCACAGGAGCAGTTCTTC
TRBJ2-5 few TRBD1 TRBV7-9 CASSSLATGSTGTQYF TGTGCCAGCAGCTCTTTAGCGACAGGGTCCACTGGGACCCAGTACTTC
TRBJ2-1 few NA TRBV6-2/TRBV6-3 CASSIPMANEQFF TGTGCCAGCAGTATACCGATGGCCAATGAGCAGTTCTTC
TRBJ2-3 many TRBD2 TRBV29-1 CSAPTSGTDTQYF TGCAGCGCCCCGACTAGCGGCACAGATACGCAGTATTTT
TRBJ2-5 NA TRBD1 TRBV9 CASSASGQGGETQYF TGTGCCAGCAGCGCCTCCGGACAGGGTGGAGAGACCCAGTACTTC
TRBJ1-2 NA NA TRBV7-9 CASSPDKGWNYGYTF TGTGCCAGCAGCCCCGATAAAGGGTGGAACTATGGCTACACCTTC
TRBJ2-3 NA NA TRBV9 CASRQGTEDTQYF TGTGCCAGCAGACAGGGAACGGAAGATACGCAGTATTTT
TRBJ2-1 few NA TRBV20-1 CSARQILAAGPYNEQFF TGCAGTGCGAGGCAAATTTTGGCAGCGGGCCCCTACAATGAGCAGTTCTTC
TRBJ2-7 few NA TRBV9 CASSSHGGTEQYF TGTGCCAGCAGCTCCCATGGGGGTACCGAGCAGTACTTC
TRBJ1-1 few NA TRBV12-3/TRBV12-4 CASSPWGRGATEAFF TGTGCCAGCAGTCCCTGGGGCAGAGGAGCGACTGAAGCTTTCTTT
TRBJ1-6 many NA TRBV28 CASREERAYSPLHF TGTGCCAGCAGGGAGGAAAGGGCCTATTCACCCCTCCACTTT